A selection of T cell receptor beta chains follows, all from one sample in a study of breast tumors, draining lymph nodes, adjacent tissues. One entry per CDR3 protein, called by TCRdb with MiXCR from the multiplex PCR reads. The sample has 66,000 or so distinct CDR3 sequences; 40% to 55% are singletons. The sequenced sample consisted of breast tumor tissue. The source is a female donor with breast cancer. Some clones in this sample may be carry-over from other donors' samples. The CDR3 runs from the conserved cysteine through the conserved F or W. The D gene is left open where the match is weak. Clone size appears in some rows only: once, few, many, or a class for an expanded clone.

length,V,J,D,size,CDR3,DNA
15,TRBV9,TRBJ1-2,.,many,CASSPEPQGRYGYTF,TGTGCCAGCAGCCCCGAACCTCAGGGCCGCTATGGCTACACCTTC
15,TRBV5-5,TRBJ2-5,.,.,CASSTRGAPRETQYF,TGTGCCAGCAGCACACGGGGGGCCCCTCGAGAGACCCAGTACTTC
14,TRBV20-1,TRBJ2-7,.,many,CSAFGQRDSYEQYF,TGCAGTGCCTTCGGGCAGCGAGACTCCTACGAGCAGTACTTC
15,TRBV7-2,TRBJ2-7,TRBD2,.,CASSQTGLAREEQHF,TGTGCCAGCAGCCAAACTGGACTAGCGAGAGAGGAGCAGCACTTC
17,TRBV13,TRBJ2-7,.,many,CASSARGLRGWRDEQYF,TGTGCCAGCAGCGCCCGGGGGTTGCGCGGCTGGAGGGACGAGCAGTACTTC
13,TRBV20-1,TRBJ1-2,.,.,CSARSDSDYGYTF,TGCAGTGCTAGATCGGACAGTGACTATGGCTACACCTTC
13,TRBV7-9,TRBJ1-1,.,.,CASSRRKTSEAFF,TGTGCCAGCAGCCGACGGAAGACATCTGAAGCTTTCTTT
16,TRBV27,TRBJ2-5,.,.,CASSLSPTGRNQPQYF,TGTGCCAGCAGTTTATCCCCGACAGGTCGTAATCAGCCCCAGTACTTC
15,TRBV15,TRBJ1-2,TRBD1,.,CATSRTGAGGGGYTF,TGTGCCACCAGCAGAACCGGGGCAGGGGGCGGTGGCTACACCTTC
15,TRBV20-1,TRBJ2-7,.,.,CSARDAAATAYERYF,TGCAGTGCTAGAGATGCAGCGGCGACAGCATACGAGCGGTACTTC
13,TRBV5-8,TRBJ2-7,.,many,CASSLDATYEQYF,TGTGCCAGCAGCTTGGATGCCACCTACGAGCAGTACTTC
11,TRBV4-2,TRBJ2-7,.,many,CASSQAGEQYF,TGTGCCAGCAGCCAAGCGGGCGAGCAGTACTTC
15,TRBV11-3,TRBJ2-3,.,many,CASSLGSRPTDTQYF,TGTGCCAGCAGCTTAGGTTCCAGACCCACAGATACGCAGTATTTT
14,TRBV5-1,TRBJ1-1,.,many,CASRTQTGNTEAFF,TGCGCCAGCAGAACACAAACAGGAAACACTGAAGCTTTCTTT
18,TRBV4-2,TRBJ2-3,TRBD1,many,CASSQDLWHRGDTDTQYF,TGTGCCAGCAGCCAAGATCTATGGCACAGGGGGGACACAGATACGCAGTATTTT
13,TRBV20-1,TRBJ2-5,.,many,CSAREDPLETQYF,TGCAGTGCTAGAGAGGACCCTCTAGAGACCCAGTACTTC
14,TRBV6-5,TRBJ1-3,.,many,CASSDTYSGNTIYF,TGTGCCAGCAGCGACACCTACTCTGGAAACACCATATATTTT
14,TRBV12-3/TRBV12-4,TRBJ1-3,TRBD1,many,CASRWTGGGNTIYF,TGTGCCAGCAGGTGGACAGGAGGGGGAAACACCATATATTTT
14,TRBV7-9,TRBJ1-5,.,.,CASGTGSSNQPQHF,TGTGCCAGCGGTACAGGGAGTAGCAATCAGCCCCAGCATTTT
14,TRBV28,TRBJ1-5,TRBD1,.,CASSETGAIIYEHF,TGTGCCAGCAGTGAAACAGGGGCCATAATATACGAGCATTTT
14,TRBV7-9,TRBJ1-3,.,once,CASSPVAGGNTIYF,TGTGCCAGCAGCCCCGTGGCGGGAGGAAACACCATATATTTT
17,TRBV6-2/TRBV6-3,TRBJ2-3,TRBD2,many,CASSRIYLAGDPDTQYF,TGTGCCAGCAGTCGTATCTATCTAGCGGGAGACCCAGATACGCAGTATTTT
14,TRBV6-5,TRBJ2-2,.,.,CASSLGTNTGELFF,TGTGCCAGCAGTTTAGGGACTAACACCGGGGAGCTGTTTTTT
15,TRBV4-1,TRBJ1-6,TRBD1,.,CASSQSDRGNSPLHF,TGCGCCAGCAGCCAATCGGACAGGGGAAATTCACCCCTCCACTTT
15,TRBV10-1,TRBJ2-3,TRBD2,.,CASSDTSGGYNEQYF,TGCGCCAGCAGTGATACTAGCGGGGGCTACAATGAGCAGTATTTT
14,TRBV19,TRBJ2-3,TRBD2,.,CASSMSGGTDTQYF,TGTGCCAGTAGTATGAGCGGGGGCACAGATACGCAGTATTTT
14,TRBV5-5,TRBJ2-7,TRBD1,medium-sized,CASSFRQGAYEQYF,TGTGCCAGCAGCTTCCGACAGGGGGCGTACGAGCAGTACTTC
14,TRBV3-1,TRBJ1-3,.,many,CASSQEFSGNTIYF,TGTGCCAGCAGCCAAGAGTTCTCTGGAAACACCATATATTTT
15,TRBV19,TRBJ1-1,.,many,CASSIGQGIRTEAFF,TGTGCCAGTAGTATAGGCCAGGGGATAAGGACTGAAGCTTTCTTT
14,TRBV20-1,TRBJ1-1,TRBD1,.,CSATLGGVNTEAFF,TGCAGTGCTACCCTAGGGGGCGTGAACACTGAAGCTTTCTTT
14,TRBV3-2,TRBJ2-7,.,many,CASSLRLSVYEQYF,TGTGCCAGCAGCCTGCGATTGAGTGTATACGAGCAGTACTTC
16,TRBV30,TRBJ2-2,.,many,CAWTNQDGKNTGELFF,TGTGCCTGGACTAACCAGGACGGAAAGAACACCGGGGAGCTGTTTTTT
18,TRBV6-2/TRBV6-3,TRBJ2-6,.,.,CASSYSSRQHSGANVLTF,TGTGCCAGCAGTTACTCGTCTAGACAACACTCTGGGGCCAACGTCCTGACTTTC
14,TRBV11-3,TRBJ2-3,TRBD1,many,CASSSRTGSDTQYF,TGTGCCAGCAGCTCACGGACAGGGTCAGATACGCAGTATTTT
14,TRBV20-1,TRBJ1-2,TRBD1,.,CSVAPPGQGYGYTF,TGCAGTGTCGCCCCACCTGGACAGGGCTATGGCTACACCTTC
13,TRBV19,TRBJ2-5,.,many,CASSFRSQETQYF,TGTGCCAGTAGTTTTCGCAGTCAAGAGACCCAGTACTTC
13,TRBV20-1,TRBJ1-2,.,many,CSARGTGNYGYTF,TGCAGTGCTAGAGGTACAGGAAACTATGGCTACACCTTC
12,TRBV27,TRBJ1-2,TRBD1,.,CASRITGGGYTF,TGTGCCAGCAGAATAACAGGGGGAGGCTACACCTTC
16,TRBV7-6,TRBJ1-6,.,.,CASSLYSGVRGSPLHF,TGTGCCAGCAGCTTATACTCCGGGGTAAGGGGATCACCCCTCCACTTT
15,TRBV10-3,TRBJ2-3,TRBD1,many,CAISDPGQGTDTQYF,TGTGCCATCAGTGATCCGGGACAGGGAACCGATACGCAGTATTTT
14,TRBV5-4,TRBJ2-7,.,.,CAGSWGTTSYERYF,TGTGCCGGCAGCTGGGGGACGACCTCCTACGAGCGGTACTTC
15,TRBV6-2/TRBV6-3,TRBJ2-5,TRBD2,.,CASRAAGTSGETQYF,TGTGCCAGCAGAGCAGCCGGGACTAGCGGAGAGACCCAGTACTTC
20,TRBV2,TRBJ1-2,TRBD1,.,CASSLPLGGTGVPLNYGYTF,TGTGCCAGCAGCCTTCCTTTGGGAGGGACAGGGGTCCCCTTGAACTATGGCTACACCTTC
16,TRBV4-1,TRBJ1-5,TRBD1,many,CASSQDPAGGDQPQHF,TGCGCCAGCAGCCAAGATCCGGCAGGGGGAGACCAGCCCCAGCATTTT
15,TRBV24-1,TRBJ2-1,.,many,CATSASGAGRNEQFF,TGTGCCACCAGTGCCTCAGGGGCCGGTAGGAATGAGCAGTTCTTC
15,TRBV7-9,TRBJ1-4,.,many,CASSFWIEGSEKLFF,TGTGCCAGCAGCTTCTGGATTGAGGGTAGTGAAAAACTGTTTTTT
13,TRBV19,TRBJ1-2,.,many,CASNDGYDYGYTF,TGTGCCAGTAACGATGGGTACGACTATGGCTACACCTTC
16,TRBV11-3,TRBJ2-5,.,.,CASSSPITGLKETQYF,TGTGCCAGCAGCTCACCCATTACAGGGCTTAAAGAGACCCAGTACTTC
13,TRBV7-3,TRBJ1-2,.,.,CASSAPGGYGYTF,TGTGCCAGCAGCGCACCGGGAGGTTATGGCTACACCTTC
18,TRBV5-1,TRBJ2-3,TRBD2,.,CASSSRGLAGGLGDTQYF,TGCGCCAGCAGCTCTCGGGGACTAGCGGGAGGGCTGGGGGATACGCAGTATTTT
13,TRBV19,TRBJ2-7,.,many,CASSWTVLAEQYF,TGTGCCAGTAGTTGGACAGTTCTGGCCGAGCAGTACTTC
16,TRBV5-4,TRBJ2-1,TRBD2,.,CASSLTGPAGYNEQFF,TGTGCCAGCAGCTTGACCGGACCAGCGGGGTACAATGAGCAGTTCTTC
13,TRBV27,TRBJ2-5,.,once,CASSHWGQETQYF,TGTGCCAGCAGTCACTGGGGTCAAGAGACCCAGTACTTC